The rows below give T cell receptor beta chains drawn from one sample of a study of blood T cell repertoires in COVID-19. Clones were sequenced by immunoSEQ multiplex PCR, and TCRdb holds only the in-frame ones, with some missing. The sample shows 250,000 to 350,000 clones, about 80% of them seen only once. Material: peripheral blood. The source of these receptors is a person between 65 and 79 years old with COVID-19, enrolled during active disease. Each CDR3 is given with its conserved first and last residue. D genes are given only for firm matches. Where a row states a size, it is once, few, many or the class of an expanded clone; other rows omit it.

d_call: -; j_call: TRBJ1-1; clone_size: few; v_call: TRBV6-6; cdr3_nt: TGTGCCAGCAGCCCGGGACTGCGGAACACTGAAGCTTTCTTT; cdr3_aa: CASSPGLRNTEAFF
d_call: -; j_call: TRBJ1-5; clone_size: -; v_call: TRBV27; cdr3_nt: TGTGCCAGCAGAACACTTAGGGGCCAAAATCAGCCCCAGCATTTT; cdr3_aa: CASRTLRGQNQPQHF
d_call: TRBD2; j_call: TRBJ2-7; clone_size: -; v_call: TRBV19; cdr3_nt: TGTGCCAGTAGTATATATAGCGGGGGCTCCTACGAGCAGTACTTC; cdr3_aa: CASSIYSGGSYEQYF
d_call: -; j_call: TRBJ2-1; clone_size: -; v_call: TRBV4-1; cdr3_nt: TGCGCCAGCAGCCACCTCGGACAGAAGGTTTACAATGAGCAGTTCTTC; cdr3_aa: CASSHLGQKVYNEQFF
d_call: TRBD1; j_call: TRBJ2-2; clone_size: -; v_call: TRBV7-2; cdr3_nt: TGTGCCAGCAGCTTAGCGGGACAGTGGATTAGGGGGGAGCTGTTTTTT; cdr3_aa: CASSLAGQWIRGELFF
d_call: -; j_call: TRBJ1-1; clone_size: -; v_call: TRBV5-1; cdr3_nt: TGCGCCAGCAGCTTGGATTCCGGGAGCTTTGGGGCTTTCTTT; cdr3_aa: CASSLDSGSFGAFF
d_call: -; j_call: TRBJ1-5; clone_size: -; v_call: TRBV11-2; cdr3_nt: TGTGCCAGCAGCTTAGGGCAGGGTGGTTTGGTGAGCAATCAGCCCCAGCATTTT; cdr3_aa: CASSLGQGGLVSNQPQHF
d_call: TRBD2; j_call: TRBJ2-1; clone_size: -; v_call: TRBV10-3; cdr3_nt: TGTGCCATCAGTGGGACTAGCGGGAGACCTGAGCAGTTCTTC; cdr3_aa: CAISGTSGRPEQFF
d_call: -; j_call: TRBJ2-5; clone_size: -; v_call: TRBV5-4; cdr3_nt: TGTGCCAGCAGCTTGGGGCTAGAAGAGACCCAGTACTTC; cdr3_aa: CASSLGLEETQYF
d_call: TRBD2; j_call: TRBJ2-2; clone_size: -; v_call: TRBV7-2; cdr3_nt: TGTGCCAGCAGCTTAGAGGCGGGAGGAGCGAACACCGGGGAGCTGTTTTTT; cdr3_aa: CASSLEAGGANTGELFF
d_call: TRBD1; j_call: TRBJ1-5; clone_size: -; v_call: TRBV10-3; cdr3_nt: TGTGCCATCAGTGAGTTTCCCCCGGGACAGGGATCAAATCAGCCCCAGCATTTT; cdr3_aa: CAISEFPPGQGSNQPQHF
d_call: TRBD1; j_call: TRBJ2-2; clone_size: -; v_call: TRBV11-2; cdr3_nt: TGTGCCAGCAGCCGGGGACAGCCGAACACCGGGGAGCTGTTTTTT; cdr3_aa: CASSRGQPNTGELFF
d_call: -; j_call: TRBJ2-5; clone_size: -; v_call: TRBV28; cdr3_nt: TGTGCCAGCAGTTTGGTTTTAGGACGAAGCGACAGAGAGACCCAGTACTTC; cdr3_aa: CASSLVLGRSDRETQYF
d_call: TRBD2; j_call: TRBJ2-2; clone_size: -; v_call: TRBV19; cdr3_nt: TGTGCCAGTAGTGGGGATAGACTAGCGGGAACCCAAGTACCCGGGGAGCTGTTTTTT; cdr3_aa: CASSGDRLAGTQVPGELFF
d_call: TRBD1; j_call: TRBJ2-7; clone_size: -; v_call: TRBV5-1; cdr3_nt: TGCGCCAGCAGCTTAGAAGGACAGGGGACCGCCTACGAGCAGTACTTC; cdr3_aa: CASSLEGQGTAYEQYF
d_call: -; j_call: TRBJ1-1; clone_size: -; v_call: TRBV9; cdr3_nt: TGTGCCAGCAGCCCTCAGGGGCTGGGCACTGAAGCTTTCTTT; cdr3_aa: CASSPQGLGTEAFF
d_call: TRBD2; j_call: TRBJ2-4; clone_size: -; v_call: TRBV6-2/TRBV6-3; cdr3_nt: TGTGCCAGCAGCCCTGGGAGGAGCGGGAGGGCCAGAAACATTCAGTACTTC; cdr3_aa: CASSPGRSGRARNIQYF
d_call: TRBD1; j_call: TRBJ1-1; clone_size: -; v_call: TRBV7-8; cdr3_nt: TGTGCCAGCAGCTTTGACAGGGCCCGCAACACTGAAGCTTTCTTT; cdr3_aa: CASSFDRARNTEAFF
d_call: TRBD1; j_call: TRBJ2-3; clone_size: -; v_call: TRBV7-8; cdr3_nt: TGTGCCAGCAGCTTAGGCGGACAGGGGGCTCGTGGAGATACGCAGTATTTT; cdr3_aa: CASSLGGQGARGDTQYF
d_call: -; j_call: TRBJ2-7; clone_size: -; v_call: TRBV6-2/TRBV6-3; cdr3_nt: TGTGCCAGCAGTTACTCGGACTATTCCTACGAGCAGTACTTC; cdr3_aa: CASSYSDYSYEQYF
d_call: -; j_call: TRBJ2-7; clone_size: -; v_call: TRBV7-2; cdr3_nt: TGTGCCAGCAGCCCGGAGGGCCTCAGGTACGAGCAGTACTTC; cdr3_aa: CASSPEGLRYEQYF
d_call: TRBD2; j_call: TRBJ2-3; clone_size: few; v_call: TRBV4-1; cdr3_nt: TGCGCCAGCAGCCAAGAGGGAGGGGAGGTCAGGTATTTT; cdr3_aa: CASSQEGGEVRYF
d_call: TRBD2; j_call: TRBJ2-4; clone_size: once; v_call: TRBV28; cdr3_nt: TGTGCCAGCAGTGAATATAGCGGGAGGGCGCTTTGGGACATTCAGTACTTC; cdr3_aa: CASSEYSGRALWDIQYF
d_call: -; j_call: TRBJ1-5; clone_size: few; v_call: TRBV6-4; cdr3_nt: TGTGCCAGCAGTGAGATAGGACAGAGCGCGGAGTCCCAGCATTTT; cdr3_aa: CASSEIGQSAESQHF
d_call: TRBD2; j_call: TRBJ2-7; clone_size: -; v_call: TRBV24-1; cdr3_nt: TGTGCCACCAGTGATTCCGGAGGCGGGAGCTCCTACGAGCAGTACTTC; cdr3_aa: CATSDSGGGSSYEQYF
d_call: -; j_call: TRBJ2-5; clone_size: -; v_call: TRBV7-9; cdr3_nt: TGTGCCAGCACCCCCCCTAGCGATACACGGCTGGGAGAGACCCAGTACTTC; cdr3_aa: CASTPPSDTRLGETQYF
d_call: -; j_call: TRBJ2-7; clone_size: -; v_call: TRBV7-9; cdr3_nt: TGTGCCAGCAGCTACAGGGTGTACGAGCAGTACTTC; cdr3_aa: CASSYRVYEQYF
d_call: -; j_call: TRBJ2-1; clone_size: few; v_call: TRBV27; cdr3_nt: TGTGCCAGCATGGGCCCAGCCTACAATGAGCAGTTCTTC; cdr3_aa: CASMGPAYNEQFF
d_call: -; j_call: TRBJ2-1; clone_size: -; v_call: TRBV11-3; cdr3_nt: TGTGCCAGCAGTCGAGGGGGAGAAGGGGATGAGCAGTTCTTC; cdr3_aa: CASSRGGEGDEQFF
d_call: -; j_call: TRBJ1-6; clone_size: -; v_call: TRBV21-1; cdr3_nt: TGTGCCAGCAGCAAAGCAGAGAATAATTCACCCCTCCACTTT; cdr3_aa: CASSKAENNSPLHF
d_call: TRBD2; j_call: TRBJ2-3; clone_size: -; v_call: TRBV2; cdr3_nt: TGTGCCAGCGCCGCCTGGGGGGGTTCAGATACGCAGTATTTT; cdr3_aa: CASAAWGGSDTQYF
d_call: -; j_call: TRBJ1-6; clone_size: -; v_call: TRBV28; cdr3_nt: TGTGCCAGCAGTCCCGGTTCACCCCTCCACTTT; cdr3_aa: CASSPGSPLHF
d_call: -; j_call: TRBJ2-1; clone_size: -; v_call: TRBV7-2; cdr3_nt: TGTGCCAGCAGCTTAGCGCTAGAGACAGACGAGCAGTTCTTC; cdr3_aa: CASSLALETDEQFF
d_call: -; j_call: TRBJ1-4; clone_size: -; v_call: TRBV9; cdr3_nt: TGTGCCAGCAGCGTAGGCTCCACGGGTGGTGAAAAACTGTTTTTT; cdr3_aa: CASSVGSTGGEKLFF
d_call: -; j_call: TRBJ2-5; clone_size: -; v_call: TRBV28; cdr3_nt: TGTGCCAGCAGTCCCTCCACGACAAACCCGCAAGAGACCCAGTACTTC; cdr3_aa: CASSPSTTNPQETQYF
d_call: -; j_call: TRBJ1-6; clone_size: -; v_call: TRBV3-1/TRBV3-2; cdr3_nt: TGTGCCAGCAGCCCCTTCCGGGACATACAGTTTTCACCCCTCCACTTT; cdr3_aa: CASSPFRDIQFSPLHF
d_call: -; j_call: TRBJ1-5; clone_size: -; v_call: TRBV19; cdr3_nt: TGTGCCAGTAGTACGCGACAGGAGCAATCGCCCCAGCATTTT; cdr3_aa: CASSTRQEQSPQHF
d_call: -; j_call: TRBJ1-2; clone_size: -; v_call: TRBV27; cdr3_nt: TGTGCCAGCAGTTTAAATCGGGAATCCTATGGCTACACCTTC; cdr3_aa: CASSLNRESYGYTF
d_call: TRBD1; j_call: TRBJ1-6; clone_size: -; v_call: TRBV12-3/TRBV12-4; cdr3_nt: TGTGCCAGCAGTTTACGGACAGGGGACGTCTCCGCATTT; cdr3_aa: CASSLRTGDVSAF
d_call: TRBD2; j_call: TRBJ2-5; clone_size: -; v_call: TRBV28; cdr3_nt: TGTGCCAGCTTGGCGGGGGGTCGTACGGGCCAAGAGACCCAGTACTTC; cdr3_aa: CASLAGGRTGQETQYF
d_call: -; j_call: TRBJ2-7; clone_size: -; v_call: TRBV21-1; cdr3_nt: TGTGCCAGCACCCCGGGACAGGGTCCCTACGAGCAGTACTTC; cdr3_aa: CASTPGQGPYEQYF
d_call: -; j_call: TRBJ2-3; clone_size: -; v_call: TRBV24-1; cdr3_nt: TGTGCCACCAGTGATTTGCGGGGAAGTGGAGATACGCAGTATTTT; cdr3_aa: CATSDLRGSGDTQYF
d_call: TRBD1; j_call: TRBJ1-2; clone_size: few; v_call: TRBV9; cdr3_nt: TGTGCCAGCAGCGCGGATAACAGGGGCGGCTATGGCTACACCTTC; cdr3_aa: CASSADNRGGYGYTF
d_call: -; j_call: TRBJ2-3; clone_size: -; v_call: TRBV4-1; cdr3_nt: TGCGCCAGCAGCCAAGAATATACTAGCAGTACGCAGTATTTT; cdr3_aa: CASSQEYTSSTQYF
d_call: TRBD2; j_call: TRBJ2-5; clone_size: -; v_call: TRBV7-6; cdr3_nt: TGTGCCAGCAGCTTGGCTAGCGGGGGGCAAGAGACCCAGTACTTC; cdr3_aa: CASSLASGGQETQYF
d_call: -; j_call: TRBJ2-7; clone_size: few; v_call: TRBV6-6; cdr3_nt: TGTGCCAGCAGTTACTCGCAGGGTGCCTACGAGCAGTACTTC; cdr3_aa: CASSYSQGAYEQYF
d_call: -; j_call: TRBJ2-2; clone_size: -; v_call: TRBV6-1; cdr3_nt: TGTGCCAGCAGTGAATTCGGGGGTGGCCCCGGGGAGCTGTTTTTT; cdr3_aa: CASSEFGGGPGELFF
d_call: TRBD1; j_call: TRBJ1-1; clone_size: -; v_call: TRBV6-6; cdr3_nt: TGTGCCAGCAGTTACCAAACCGGACAGGGTGCCACTGAAGCTTTCTTT; cdr3_aa: CASSYQTGQGATEAFF
d_call: -; j_call: TRBJ2-5; clone_size: -; v_call: TRBV6-6; cdr3_nt: TGTGCCAGCAGTTGGACAAACCAAGAGACCCAGTACTTC; cdr3_aa: CASSWTNQETQYF
d_call: -; j_call: TRBJ2-7; clone_size: -; v_call: TRBV5-1; cdr3_nt: TGCGCCAGCAGCTTGGAGTCCAGAAGCTCCTACGAGCAGTACTTC; cdr3_aa: CASSLESRSSYEQYF
d_call: -; j_call: TRBJ1-5; clone_size: -; v_call: TRBV4-1; cdr3_nt: TGCGCCAGCAGCCAAGAACCGGGGAGCAATCAGCCCCAGCATTTT; cdr3_aa: CASSQEPGSNQPQHF
d_call: -; j_call: TRBJ2-3; clone_size: -; v_call: TRBV28; cdr3_nt: TGTGCCAGCACCTCATTTCCCAACAAAATCACAGATACGCAGTATTTT; cdr3_aa: CASTSFPNKITDTQYF